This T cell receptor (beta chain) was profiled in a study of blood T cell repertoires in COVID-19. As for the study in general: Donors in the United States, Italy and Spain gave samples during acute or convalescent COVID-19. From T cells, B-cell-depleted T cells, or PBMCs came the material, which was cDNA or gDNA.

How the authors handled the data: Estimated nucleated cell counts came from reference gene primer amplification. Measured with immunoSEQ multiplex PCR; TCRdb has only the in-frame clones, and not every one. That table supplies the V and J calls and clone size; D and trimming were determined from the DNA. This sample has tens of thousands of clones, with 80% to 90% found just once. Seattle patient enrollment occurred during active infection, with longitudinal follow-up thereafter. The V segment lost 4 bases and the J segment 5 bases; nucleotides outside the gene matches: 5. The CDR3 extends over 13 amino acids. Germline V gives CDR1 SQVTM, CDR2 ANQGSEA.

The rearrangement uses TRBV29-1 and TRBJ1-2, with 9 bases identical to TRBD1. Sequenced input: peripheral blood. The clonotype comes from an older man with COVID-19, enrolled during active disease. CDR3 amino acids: CSVVAGQGYGYTF. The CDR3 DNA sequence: TGCAGCGTTGTAGCAGGACAGGGGTATGGCTACACCTTC. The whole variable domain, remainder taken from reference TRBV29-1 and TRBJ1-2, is SAVISQKPSRDICQRGTSLTIQCQVDSQVTMMFWYRQQPGQSLTLIATANQGSEATYESGFVIDKFPISRPNLTFSTLTVSNMSPEDSSIYLCSVVAGQGYGYTFGSGTRLTVV.